The text below deals with one T cell receptor beta chain. The clone's antigen remains unknown. Base qualities are missing; no much larger clone stands one base away. CD8 naive samples were CD45RO-negative cells positively selected for CCR7, giving a CD45RA+CCR7+ population that excluded TemRA cells. The donors were healthy, HIV-negative adults who had no recently reported acute infections or vaccinations. Every donor was a Caucasian adult living in Nashville, Tennessee, USA. Blood was collected by leukapheresis, and PBMCs were isolated by Ficoll-Histopaque density gradient centrifugation and then cryopreserved in liquid nitrogen vapor phase. Analytical flow cytometry was used to check the purity and quantity of every magnetically sorted T cell population. Genomic DNA was isolated from every sorted fraction and measured by UV absorbance on a Nanodrop 2000c. Trimming removed 3 bases from V and 0 bases from J, leaving 2 bases between the germline ends. CDR1 is given as MRHNA and CDR2 as SNTAGT, both from the germline V gene. The CDR3 spans 13 residues, from the cysteine through the phenylalanine. Only CDR3 DNA is held: 39 bases, read in frame from base 1.

TCR CDR3 regions were amplified from genomic DNA by multiplex PCR using the deep immunoSEQ assay. Genomic DNA extracted from each cell subset was distributed evenly over all wells of several immunoSEQ 96-well plates, and each plate served as one replicate. Each replicate PCR for sorted subsets received about 180 ng genomic DNA, equal to about 30,000 T cell genomes. Purified libraries were quantified with a Qubit 3.0 fluorometer, sized on a Bioanalyzer 2100, and re-quantified with the KAPA Library Quantification kit. A separate single-read 150-cycle Illumina NextSeq 550 flow cell was used to sequence each immunoSEQ 96-well plate. The source study handled its data this way. Because the immunoSEQ output held only junctional sequences and lacked quality scores, the filtering could not match the filtering applied to full-length reads. To assign V/J genes and CDR3, sequences were annotated using PyIR, a Python wrapper for IgBLAST v1.9, with IMGT germline references. Reads with weak V/J assignments (E-value above 1e-6), missing CDR3, stop codons, out-of-frame junctions, or ambiguous translated residues were removed. V3J clonotypes were defined as sequences sharing the same inferred V gene, J gene, and CDR3 amino acid sequence. The percentage overlap between two repertoires was calculated by dividing the number of shared unique clonotypes by the size of the smaller repertoire. Richness of each repertoire was evaluated using RTK rarefaction, the Chao1 estimator, and Recon v2.1 estimates of unobserved clonotypes. For all TCRbeta clonotypes obtained by the gDNA method from a handful of donors, generation probabilities were computed with OLGA. TCRdb mirrors the immuneACCESS table, restricted to in-frame sequences. Some clones are absent from its copies; in checked studies, under half trace to an unresolved V gene, and the reason for the others is unknown. V and J calls and clone size are given by that table; D and trimming were obtained from the DNA. Present in this sample are about 2.2 million clones, around 93% of which were seen just once. Roughly 1.7% of the sample lies in the top ten.

This sample is part of a study of shared clonotypes between healthy human individuals (dated by TCRdb to about 2020). Study-wide context: The cohort comprised two women and three men aged 18 to 49 years. Blood TCR repertoires of 5 or 6 healthy adults were deeply sequenced to estimate repertoire size and the extent of clonotype sharing between individuals. Each donor's leukapheresis produced roughly between roughly 0.94 and 9.5 billion PBMCs. To increase sequencing depth and limit assay-specific biases, different laboratories used diverse techniques to prepare libraries and sequence TCR repertoires. For each donor, CD4 naive and CD4 memory were each run on three plates, CD8 naive on two plates, and CD8 memory on one plate.

Points the paper makes about the study in general: Based on pairwise subsampling, the degree of clonotype sharing among donors was expected to be affected by sequencing depth. Larger estimated clonotype richness was generally found for naive subsets than for memory subsets. Sampling was limited to blood, and TCR repertoires in tissue likely differ from TCR repertoires in blood. Sharing across several donors was observed for around 5% of naive CD4, over 3% of naive CD8, about 2.3% of memory CD4, and about 0.38% of memory CD8 clonotypes. Even with the large sequencing depth, rarefaction of the sorted-subset datasets indicated that sequencing was incomplete. The small number of donors limited the genetic and exposure-history diversity represented. Compared with non-shared clonotypes, clonotypes shared by all four sorted-subset donors had higher generation probabilities.

The sequence is built from TRBV6-4 and TRBJ2-2, with no confident D gene call. The sequencing sample was made of naive CD8+ T cells from PBMCs. Interpreted using the paper, the cell subset or site label stands for: CD45RA+CCR7+. This TCR came from a man younger than 35 in good health. Some clones in this sample may be carry-over from other donors' samples. For the CDR3, the sequence is CASSEANTGELFF. The DNA reads TGTGCCAGCAGTGAAGCGAACACCGGGGAGCTGTTTTTT.